The clone carrying this T cell receptor beta chain occurred once. Its antigen is as yet unknown. The entry originates in a study of OX40 agonist ivuxolimab in advanced cancers. Overall study context: People in dose escalation had one of these cancers: hepatocellular carcinoma, melanoma, renal cell or head and neck cancer. A male proportion of under 90% was recorded, with mean age around 62 years and range 23 to 79. Broader study findings: Expanded clones belonging to CD8+ T cells outnumbered, on average, those of CD4+. Antigens targeted by the expanded peripheral T cells were not determined.

Sequencing used immunoSEQ multiplex PCR; TCRdb keeps in-frame clones, though not all of them. The data show around 19,000 clones, about 82% seen once. V lost 0 bases and J lost 4, with 10 bases in between. This CDR3 has 14 amino acids. CDR1 SGHRS and CDR2 YFSETQ come from the germline V gene. The receptor comes from an adult with an advanced solid tumor such as melanoma, head and neck, liver or kidney cancer. The V call is TRBV5-1, the J call TRBJ1-2; D is uncertain. This material consisted of CD4+ or CD8+ T cells sorted from blood, taken in a trial of the OX40 agonist ivuxolimab. The chain's CDR3 is CASSLEAGAYGYTF. The CDR3, as DNA: TGCGCCAGCAGCTTGGAGGCAGGAGCCTATGGCTACACCTTC.